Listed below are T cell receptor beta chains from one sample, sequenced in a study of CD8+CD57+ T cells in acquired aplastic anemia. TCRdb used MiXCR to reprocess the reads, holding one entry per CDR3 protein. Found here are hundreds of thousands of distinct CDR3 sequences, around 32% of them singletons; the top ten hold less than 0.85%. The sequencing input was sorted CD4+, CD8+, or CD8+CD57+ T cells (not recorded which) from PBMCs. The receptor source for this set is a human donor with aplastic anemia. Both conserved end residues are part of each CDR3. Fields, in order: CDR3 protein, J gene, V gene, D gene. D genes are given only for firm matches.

CDR3 protein: CASSSLIAGVTYEQYF; J gene: TRBJ2-7; V gene: TRBV12-3/TRBV12-4; D gene: TRBD2
CDR3 protein: CASSVNGHYEQYF; J gene: TRBJ2-7; V gene: TRBV9; D gene: -
CDR3 protein: CASSYSPPGTSGYNEQFF; J gene: TRBJ2-1; V gene: TRBV5-6; D gene: TRBD2
CDR3 protein: CAAQEGRDRTQYF; J gene: TRBJ2-5; V gene: TRBV10-3; D gene: -
CDR3 protein: CASSERQGTWEQYF; J gene: TRBJ2-7; V gene: TRBV10-1; D gene: TRBD1
CDR3 protein: CASSEEPGGTEAFF; J gene: TRBJ1-1; V gene: TRBV2; D gene: -
CDR3 protein: CASSTTLATGELFF; J gene: TRBJ2-2; V gene: TRBV19; D gene: -
CDR3 protein: CASSLSVPSGTNEQCF; J gene: TRBJ2-7; V gene: TRBV27; D gene: TRBD2
CDR3 protein: CASSISTELFF; J gene: TRBJ1-4; V gene: TRBV7-9; D gene: -
CDR3 protein: CASSLLQGQEAFF; J gene: TRBJ1-1; V gene: TRBV14; D gene: -
CDR3 protein: CASTLGSYGYTF; J gene: TRBJ1-2; V gene: TRBV3-1; D gene: -
CDR3 protein: CASSSISPTDTQYF; J gene: TRBJ2-3; V gene: TRBV7-2; D gene: -
CDR3 protein: CASKLSGGAGEQYF; J gene: TRBJ2-7; V gene: TRBV2; D gene: TRBD2
CDR3 protein: CASSQPPGTGGYGYTF; J gene: TRBJ1-2; V gene: TRBV28; D gene: TRBD1
CDR3 protein: CASSSPPSKRRDEQYF; J gene: TRBJ2-7; V gene: TRBV12-3/TRBV12-4; D gene: -
CDR3 protein: CASSMQVAGTQYF; J gene: TRBJ2-5; V gene: TRBV19; D gene: -
CDR3 protein: CSGTSRDGSSYNEQFF; J gene: TRBJ2-1; V gene: TRBV29-1; D gene: -
CDR3 protein: CASTGLSSYNSPLHF; J gene: TRBJ1-6; V gene: TRBV2; D gene: -
CDR3 protein: CASSMTGSNEQYF; J gene: TRBJ2-7; V gene: TRBV19; D gene: TRBD1
CDR3 protein: CASSESGAETQYF; J gene: TRBJ2-5; V gene: TRBV25-1; D gene: -
CDR3 protein: CASSESLGQGDTIYF; J gene: TRBJ1-3; V gene: TRBV25-1; D gene: TRBD1
CDR3 protein: CASPLRAGTGDTGELFF; J gene: TRBJ2-2; V gene: TRBV11-1; D gene: TRBD1
CDR3 protein: CASSPSNTGELFF; J gene: TRBJ2-2; V gene: TRBV19; D gene: -
CDR3 protein: CASSDRLAGLDTQYF; J gene: TRBJ2-3; V gene: TRBV7-2; D gene: TRBD2
CDR3 protein: CATSRGGQSNQPQHF; J gene: TRBJ1-5; V gene: TRBV15; D gene: TRBD1
CDR3 protein: CSARAGSYNSPLHF; J gene: TRBJ1-6; V gene: TRBV20-1; D gene: -
CDR3 protein: CASSSNGQGGEPQHF; J gene: TRBJ1-5; V gene: TRBV6-2/TRBV6-3; D gene: TRBD1
CDR3 protein: CASSGTPGQGGYTF; J gene: TRBJ1-2; V gene: TRBV25-1; D gene: TRBD1
CDR3 protein: CASSPRRTEAFF; J gene: TRBJ1-1; V gene: TRBV5-8; D gene: -
CDR3 protein: CASSPQTQTSFYEQYF; J gene: TRBJ2-7; V gene: TRBV11-2; D gene: -
CDR3 protein: CASSLSQPGISGNTIYF; J gene: TRBJ1-3; V gene: TRBV11-2; D gene: -
CDR3 protein: CATSIEDRRGRNQPQHF; J gene: TRBJ1-5; V gene: TRBV15; D gene: TRBD1
CDR3 protein: CASSSRQGRKTYEQYF; J gene: TRBJ2-7; V gene: TRBV12-3/TRBV12-4; D gene: TRBD1
CDR3 protein: CATSRDQVGDSPLHF; J gene: TRBJ1-6; V gene: TRBV15; D gene: -
CDR3 protein: CASSRGPGDTIYF; J gene: TRBJ1-3; V gene: TRBV7-8; D gene: -
CDR3 protein: CSVDSGDSRELFF; J gene: TRBJ2-2; V gene: TRBV29-1; D gene: -
CDR3 protein: CASRLSGTPNYGYTF; J gene: TRBJ1-2; V gene: TRBV25-1; D gene: -
CDR3 protein: CASSQDAGAGAAEALF; J gene: TRBJ1-1; V gene: TRBV2; D gene: -
CDR3 protein: CASSYSSARTEAFF; J gene: TRBJ1-1; V gene: TRBV6-5; D gene: -
CDR3 protein: CASSYDGLFNYGYTF; J gene: TRBJ1-2; V gene: TRBV6-5; D gene: -
CDR3 protein: CASRRVGYGYTF; J gene: TRBJ1-2; V gene: TRBV6-1; D gene: -
CDR3 protein: CASSLAGVVLDTQYF; J gene: TRBJ2-3; V gene: TRBV7-2; D gene: TRBD2
CDR3 protein: CASSQSGREQFF; J gene: TRBJ2-1; V gene: TRBV3-1; D gene: TRBD2
CDR3 protein: CASSLAPGTGGNTIYF; J gene: TRBJ1-3; V gene: TRBV5-4; D gene: TRBD1
CDR3 protein: CSVGTSSNQPQHF; J gene: TRBJ1-5; V gene: TRBV29-1; D gene: -
CDR3 protein: CASSKTGEHVYEQYF; J gene: TRBJ2-7; V gene: TRBV11-3; D gene: TRBD1
CDR3 protein: CSAEAGTGFLTYF; J gene: TRBJ2-7; V gene: TRBV20-1; D gene: TRBD1